This TCR beta chain was captured in a study of cytomegalovirus exposure and HLA in healthy donors. To note about this clone: Its cognate antigen is unknown.

The PCR was carried out with 60 Vbeta primers and 13 Jbeta primers. Repertoires were generated with immunoSEQ multiplex PCR, while TCRdb's copy carries only in-frame clones and drops some. The sample has 110,000 or so clones; less than 80% are singletons. The CDR3 totals 16 residues. Per the germline V gene, CDR1 is SGHNT and CDR2 is YENEEA. With 4 bases clipped from V and 3 bases from J, the junction kept 11 bases outside the gene matches. Study outcomes and limitations: Follow-up analysis later connected one missense variant in DCLRE1C with trimming of TCR beta V- and J-genes. Reports credit the classifier with highly specific, highly sensitive diagnosis of cytomegalovirus status.

The chain has TRBV11-3 and TRBJ2-7, with 8 bases identical to TRBD1. This receptor was taken from a woman aged 40-49 years in good health and CMV-seropositive. Sequencing used PBMCs. CDR3 nucleotides: TGTGCCAGCAGCTCAACTCGGACAGGGAGGTACTACGAGCAGTACTTC. Amino acids: CASSSTRTGRYYEQYF.